The following is a T cell receptor (beta chain) sequence with its context. The record originates from a study of T cells in Graves' hyperthyroidism and ophthalmopathy. The investigators amplified TCR beta CDR3 regions from RNA transcripts. HTBI primers were used for first-round RT-PCR of the TCR CDR3. TCRdb re-analysed the multiplex PCR reads in MiXCR, keeping a single row per CDR3 protein. The sample lists 540,000 or so distinct CDR3 sequences; 46% were seen once. V lost 6 bases and J lost 1, with 11 bases in between. CDR1 and CDR2 (germline): DFQATT, SNEGSKA (reference sequence). This CDR3 contains 13 residues.

Specimen: peripheral blood or thyroid tissue (not recorded which). The receptor comes from an adult woman with Graves' disease, either hyperthyroidism or ophthalmopathy (not recorded which). V gene TRBV20-1 combines with J gene TRBJ2-3; D possibly corresponds to TRBD2 (5 bases). The CDR3 protein is CSARTQGTDTQYF. In DNA, the CDR3 is TGCAGTGCGCGGACTCAAGGCACAGATACGCAGTATTTT.